The rows below give T cell receptor beta chains drawn from one sample of a study of cytomegalovirus exposure and HLA in healthy donors. Measured with immunoSEQ multiplex PCR; TCRdb has only the in-frame clones, and not every one. The specimen's table records some 56,000 clones. Sequencing used PBMCs. These receptors came from a woman aged 30 to 39 in good health and CMV-seropositive. Both conserved end residues are part of each CDR3. D genes are given only for firm matches.

V gene	J gene	D gene	CDR3 protein	CDR3 DNA
TRBV30	TRBJ1-2	.	CAWTRQARGYTF	TGTGCCTGGACCCGGCAGGCGCGTGGCTACACCTTC
TRBV2	TRBJ2-7	TRBD1	CASSGTGEYEQYF	TGTGCCAGCAGTGGGACAGGAGAGTACGAGCAGTACTTC
TRBV30	TRBJ2-7	.	CAWSSPGGNGQYF	TGTGCCTGGAGTTCCCCAGGGGGGAACGGGCAGTACTTC
TRBV2	TRBJ2-2	TRBD1	CASRWTGPGELFF	TGTGCCAGCAGATGGACAGGACCAGGGGAGCTGTTTTTT
TRBV5-1	TRBJ1-6	TRBD1	CASSLDGGQGNSPLHF	TGCGCCAGCAGCTTGGATGGGGGACAGGGTAATTCACCCCTCCACTTT
TRBV29-1	TRBJ1-4	.	CSVEEVEGEKLFF	TGCAGCGTTGAAGAAGTGGAGGGGGAAAAACTGTTTTTT
TRBV18	TRBJ2-7	TRBD1	CASSPTSGTVTYEQYF	TGTGCCAGCTCACCGACCTCCGGGACAGTCACCTACGAGCAGTACTTC
TRBV29-1	TRBJ2-7	TRBD2	CSVLTSGSSYEQYF	TGCAGCGTCCTGACTAGCGGGAGCTCCTACGAGCAGTACTTC
TRBV5-1	TRBJ2-5	TRBD1	CASSLGTGRETQYF	TGCGCCAGCAGCTTGGGGACAGGGCGAGAGACCCAGTACTTC
TRBV5-6	TRBJ2-2	.	CASSLAGGSETGELFF	TGTGCCAGCAGCTTGGCCGGCGGGTCGGAAACCGGGGAGCTGTTTTTT
TRBV11-2	TRBJ2-3	.	CASSLAGQSTDTQYF	TGTGCCAGCAGCTTAGCGGGTCAGAGCACAGATACGCAGTATTTT
TRBV28	TRBJ2-5	.	CASSGAQETQYF	TGTGCCAGCAGTGGGGCCCAAGAGACCCAGTACTTC